The 23 T cell receptor beta chains below all came from one sample that was sequenced in a study of shared clonotypes between healthy human individuals. TCRdb keeps only in-frame clones here, not all; method: immunoSEQ multiplex PCR. The data show 2 million to 2.5 million clones, roughly 95% seen once. Material: naive CD4+ T cells sorted from blood. Indicated subset: CD45RA+ positively selected. These receptors were collected from a man aged 18 to 29 in good health.

This chain links TRBV7-2 with TRBJ1-1; D may be TRBD1 (6 bases). From germline, CDR1 is SGHTA and CDR2 FQGNSA. V dropped 7 bases and J dropped 4 bases, with 16 bases sitting between them. The CDR3 runs to 14 residues. The CDR3 here is CASKLQGLRTEAFF. The DNA of the CDR3 is TGTGCCAGCAAGTTACAGGGTCTTCGCACTGAAGCTTTCTTT.

The CDR3, as DNA: TGTGCCAGCACCAAGGGGGCGGCAGTATGGGGCAATCAGCCCCAGCATTTT. The encoded protein is CASTKGAAVWGNQPQHF. The rearrangement uses TRBV2 and TRBJ1-5; 7 bases fit TRBD1. V lost 7 bases, J lost 2 bases, and 14 bases stayed unmatched. Germline CDR1 is SNHLY and CDR2 is FYNNEI. The CDR3 contains 17 residues.

This rearrangement joins TRBV5-1 to TRBJ2-7, with D possibly matching TRBD1 (6 bases). CDR3 length: 15 amino acids. Germline loops: CDR1 SGHRS, CDR2 YFSETQ. The V end was cut by 4 bases, the J end by 0 bases, with 14 bases between. CDR3 residues: CASSDRDTPSYEQYF. DNA of the CDR3: TGCGCCAGCAGCGACCGGGACACTCCCTCCTACGAGCAGTACTTC.

This clone showed up just a few times. This sample includes further DNA sequences coding for the same CDR3. J is TRBJ1-2 and V is TRBV18; D unresolved. Germline CDR1 and CDR2: KGHSH and LQKENI. This CDR3 spans 13 amino acids. V lost 1 base to trimming and J lost 3 bases, with 6 bases between them. CDR3 in DNA: TGTGCCAGCTCACCACTGGGTGACTATGGCTACACCTTC. It translates to CASSPLGDYGYTF.

The CDR3 DNA reads as TGTGCCAGCAGCCGTGACTCTCATACCATTCAGTACTTC. It encodes CASSRDSHTIQYF. The J gene is TRBJ2-4, the V gene TRBV7-2; the D is unclear. This CDR3 contains 13 residues. Deletions cut 5 bases from V and 9 bases from J, with 14 bases between. The germline CDR1 and CDR2 sequences are SGHTA and FQGNSA.

The rearrangement joins TRBV9 to TRBJ2-7; D is perhaps TRBD1 (5 bases). Trimming took 4 bases from V and 3 from J, leaving 17 bases between them. Germline V gene data show CDR1 as SGDLS and CDR2 as YYNGEE. This CDR3 comprises 15 residues. CDR3 in DNA: TGTGCCAGCAGCTTACTGGACATTCCTATCTACGAGCAGTACTTC. Protein sequence: CASSLLDIPIYEQYF.

Comment on this clone: Other DNA sequences within the sample encode an identical CDR3. The chain uses TRBV11-2 and TRBJ2-7; 8 bases are shared with TRBD2. The CDR3 runs 14 residues. In germline, CDR1 is SGHAT, CDR2 FQNNGV. The junction had 1 base not matched to a gene; V was cut back by 1 base and J by 2 bases. CDR3 region: CASSLVRGAYEQYF. The DNA for the CDR3 is TGTGCCAGCAGCTTAGTGCGGGGGGCCTACGAGCAGTACTTC.

A remark on this clone: Different DNA sequences within this sample yield the same CDR3. The CDR3 spells CASSSQGPQETQYF. Written as DNA, the CDR3 is TGCGCCAGCAGCTCACAGGGACCCCAAGAGACCCAGTACTTC. The chain has TRBV5-1 and TRBJ2-5; possibly TRBD1 for D (6 bases). There are 14 residues in the CDR3. Germline V gene data show CDR1 as SGHRS and CDR2 as YFSETQ. V dropped 3 bases and J dropped 1 base, with 10 bases sitting between them.

The chain links TRBV11-3 to TRBJ2-2; D perhaps matches TRBD1 (5 bases). CDR3 length: 15 amino acids. Germline V gene lookup returns CDR1 SGHNT and CDR2 YENEEA. The V and J ends lost 6 bases and 5 bases respectively, with 16 bases between them. CDR3 sequence (DNA): TGTGCCAGCAGTATAAGGGGTGGCGGAACCGGGGAGCTGTTTTTT. It yields the protein CASSIRGGGTGELFF.

In the case of this clone: At one of its ends the junction is not consistent with the germline gene, which may arise from a read error. The chain uses TRBV5-8 and TRBJ2-7, with TRBD2 matching over 9 bases. CDR1 and CDR2 (germline): SGHTS, YDEGEE. This CDR3 region has 13 residues. The CDR3 sequence is CASTLTSGYEQYF. The CDR3, as DNA: TGTGCCAGCACCTTGACTAGCGGCTACGAGCAGTACTTC.

J is TRBJ2-1 and V is TRBV7-9; TRBD1 agrees at 11 bases. Germline trimming cut 5 bases from V and 9 bases from J; bases unmatched to any gene: 6. Germline V gene sequence: CDR1 SEHNR, CDR2 FQNEAQ (reference sequence). The CDR3 is 14 residues long. CDR3 loop: CASSLGQGAIEQFF. The CDR3 coding sequence is TGTGCCAGCAGCCTCGGACAGGGGGCCATTGAGCAGTTCTTC. Full variable domain (outside the CDR3, taken from reference TRBV7-9 and TRBJ2-1): DTGVSQNPRHKITKRGQNVTFRCDPISEHNRLYWYRQTLGQGPEFLTYFQNEAQLEKSRLLSDRFSAERPKGSFSTLEIQRTEQGDSAMYLCASSLGQGAIEQFFGPGTRLTVL.

CDR3 sequence (DNA): TGTGCCAGCAGTTATACCAGACAGGTTAATTCACCCCTCCACTTT. Residues: CASSYTRQVNSPLHF. The chain recombines TRBV27 with TRBJ1-6; possibly TRBD1 for D (6 bases). Germline V gene lookup returns CDR1 MNHEY and CDR2 SMNVEV (reference sequence). The CDR3 consists of 15 residues. Trimming left V 4 bases short and J 6 bases short, with 13 bases between.

The rearrangement links TRBV7-9 to TRBJ1-5; D gene uncertain. The CDR3 totals 13 residues. Germline V gene data show CDR1 as SEHNR and CDR2 as FQNEAQ (reference sequence). V gave up 0 bases and J gave up 7 bases, with 7 bases separating them. This CDR3 is CASSLANDQPQHF. DNA for the CDR3: TGTGCCAGCAGCTTAGCGAATGACCAGCCCCAGCATTTT.

This clone was detected only once. At the DNA level, this CDR3 is encoded by other sequences in the same sample as well. The chain couples TRBV5-1 to TRBJ1-2; the D is unclear. V was trimmed by 2 bases and J by 8 bases, leaving 7 bases between them. This CDR3 is 11 amino acids long. Germline values: CDR1 SGHRS, CDR2 YFSETQ. The CDR3 loop reads CASSLNHGYTF. In nucleotides, the CDR3 is TGCGCCAGCAGCTTAAATCACGGCTACACCTTC.

J is TRBJ1-6 and V is TRBV30; no reliable D call. The CDR3 covers 12 residues. Looked up from germline, CDR1 is GTSNPN and CDR2 is SVGIG (reference sequence). CDR3 sequence reads: CARGRENSPLHF. For the CDR3, the DNA is TGTGCTCGCGGGAGGGAGAATTCACCCCTCCACTTT.

V gene TRBV5-1 combines with J gene TRBJ2-1, with D perhaps matching TRBD1 or TRBD2 (6 bases each). CDR1 and CDR2 (germline): SGHRS, YFSETQ. V was trimmed by 4 bases and J by 0 bases, leaving 8 bases between them. The CDR3 contains 14 residues. The CDR3 nucleotides read TGCGCCAGCAGCAAGGGGGGCTCCTACAATGAGCAGTTCTTC. The encoded protein is CASSKGGSYNEQFF.

The chain combines TRBV2 with TRBJ2-3; a possible D gene is TRBD1 (6 bases). The CDR3 covers 13 residues. CDR1 is SNHLY, CDR2 FYNNEI, per germline. The V gene lost 8 bases and the J gene lost 4 bases, with 13 bases spanning the gap. The CDR3 protein is CASGGRVADTQYF. As DNA, the CDR3 is TGTGCCAGCGGGGGCAGGGTGGCAGATACGCAGTATTTT.

The chain joins TRBV5-4 to TRBJ1-2, with D tentatively TRBD1 (5 bases). CDR1 and CDR2 (germline): SGHNT, YYREEE (reference sequence). This CDR3 has 15 amino acids. Trimming cost V 3 bases and J 8 bases, with 20 bases left between them. CDR3 protein: CASSSPGGSLEGYTF. The CDR3 DNA sequence: TGTGCCAGCAGCTCGCCGGGGGGGAGCTTGGAGGGCTACACCTTC.

The chain recombines TRBV5-6 with TRBJ2-7, with TRBD2 as a possible D gene (6 bases). Trimming cost V 4 bases and J 3 bases, with 14 bases left between them. The V gene's germline CDR1 is SGHDT and CDR2 YYEEEE. CDR3 length: 14 amino acids. DNA for the CDR3: TGTGCCAGCAGCGACAACACGGGGGACTACGAGCAGTACTTC. Translating it yields CASSDNTGDYEQYF.

The chain uses TRBV19 and TRBJ2-3, with unresolved D. The V gene's germline CDR1 is LNHDA and CDR2 SQIVND (reference sequence). V shed 7 bases and J shed 1 base, with 15 bases lying between them. CDR3 size: 15 residues. CDR3 amino acids: CASKELGSGTDTQYF. The DNA for the CDR3 is TGTGCCAGTAAAGAATTGGGCAGCGGCACAGATACGCAGTATTTT.

This clone was picked up one time. This sequence joins TRBV2 and TRBJ2-1; 12 bases are shared with TRBD2. Germline loops: CDR1 SNHLY, CDR2 FYNNEI. This CDR3 is built from 20 residues. With V trimmed by 2 bases and J by 1 base, 12 bases remained unmatched. CDR3 protein: CASSEKVGLAGGWSYNEQFF. DNA for the CDR3: TGTGCCAGCAGTGAAAAGGTTGGGCTAGCGGGAGGGTGGTCCTACAATGAGCAGTTCTTC. The variable domain in full, with the rest retrieved from reference TRBV2 and TRBJ2-1, is EPEVTQTPSHQVTQMGQEVILRCVPISNHLYFYWYRQILGQKVEFLVSFYNNEISEKSEIFDDQFSVERPDGSNFTLKIRSTKLEDSAMYFCASSEKVGLAGGWSYNEQFFGPGTRLTVL.

The CDR3 sequence: CASSQPVLPETQYF. The CDR3 region has the DNA TGCGCCAGCAGCCAACCCGTACTCCCAGAGACCCAGTACTTC. The chain employs TRBV4-1 and TRBJ2-5; D is unresolved. The CDR3 is 14 amino acids. V gave up 2 bases and J gave up 4 bases, with 11 bases separating them. CDR1 is MGHRA and CDR2 is YSYEKL in the germline V gene.

J is TRBJ1-4 and V is TRBV19; the D is unclear. Trimming took 5 bases from V and 5 from J, leaving 18 bases between them. This CDR3 region has 16 residues. CDR1 is LNHDA, CDR2 SQIVND, per germline (reference sequence). CDR3 amino acids: CASSSRGPQGNEKLFF. DNA of the CDR3: TGTGCCAGTAGTTCCAGAGGGCCTCAAGGAAATGAAAAACTGTTTTTT.